This passage covers 13 T cell receptor beta chains from one sample sequenced in a study of T-cell memory formation after mild COVID-19. TCRdb recomputed calls from the 5' RACE reads with MiXCR, one row per CDR3 protein. This table has a few hundred thousand distinct CDR3 sequences, more than 15% appearing once. The sequencing sample was made of PBMCs or a T cell subset sorted from them (not recorded which). The receptors shown here come from a man between 18 and 29 years old who had mild COVID-19 (a few samples of this study predate the infection). Cell type and time point are not known.

This clonotype was observed a handful of times. The rearrangement uses TRBV10-3 and TRBJ2-2; weak D call: TRBD1 (7 bases). Trimming stripped 7 bases from V and 0 bases from J, with 15 bases between. In germline, CDR1 is ENHRY, CDR2 SYGVKD. This CDR3 contains 16 residues. The CDR3 coding sequence is TGTGCCATCACCGCGGGGACAGATACGAACACCGGGGAGCTGTTTTTT. It codes for CAITAGTDTNTGELFF.

This clonotype occurred once. J is TRBJ1-2 and V is TRBV5-1; 8 nucleotides match TRBD1. J was trimmed by 0 bases and V by 4 bases; bases with no gene match: 5. This CDR3 is 15 amino acids long. Germline V gene lookup returns CDR1 SGHRS and CDR2 YFSETQ. CDR3 region: CASSPDRETNYGYTF. The CDR3 bases are TGCGCCAGCAGCCCGGACAGGGAAACTAACTATGGCTACACCTTC. The whole variable domain, remainder taken from reference TRBV5-1 and TRBJ1-2, is KAGVTQTPRYLIKTRGQQVTLSCSPISGHRSVSWYQQTPGQGLQFLFEYFSETQRNKGNFPGRFSGRQFSNSRSEMNVSTLELGDSALYLCASSPDRETNYGYTFGSGTRLTVV.

The CDR3, as DNA: TGCAGCGTTGAAGAACGTCCGAACCCCACAGATACGCAGTATTTT. As protein: CSVEERPNPTDTQYF. V is TRBV29-1 and J is TRBJ2-3; D is uncertain. CDR1 is SQVTM, CDR2 ANQGSEA, per germline. Deletions cut 0 bases from V and 2 bases from J, with 12 bases between. The CDR3 consists of 15 residues.

This clonotype has more than one count but fewer than ten. The V call is TRBV19, the J call TRBJ2-7; TRBD1 might be the D (5 bases). Germline V gene data show CDR1 as LNHDA and CDR2 as SQIVND (reference sequence). CDR3 length equals 15 residues. The ends were cut back, 4 bases at V and 0 bases at J, with 13 bases in the middle. The CDR3 reads CASSTPGHHSYEQYF. As DNA, the CDR3 is TGTGCCAGTAGTACCCCAGGGCACCACTCCTACGAGCAGTACTTC. The variable domain in full, with the rest retrieved from reference TRBV19 and TRBJ2-7, is DGGITQSPKYLFRKEGQNVTLSCEQNLNHDAMYWYRQDPGQGLRLIYYSQIVNDFQKGDIAEGYSVSREKKESFPLTVTSAQKNPTAFYLCASSTPGHHSYEQYFGPGTRLTVT.

V is TRBV7-9 and J is TRBJ2-7; perhaps TRBD2 as D (5 bases). Germline lookup yields CDR1 SEHNR and CDR2 FQNEAQ (reference sequence). Between the trimmed V and J ends, which lost 8 bases and 3 bases, there was a span of 17 bases. This CDR3 contains 14 residues. CDR3 amino acids: CASAFQRGDYEQYF. The CDR3 coding sequence is TGTGCCAGCGCCTTCCAACGGGGAGACTACGAGCAGTACTTC.

This clonotype has more than one count but fewer than ten. CDR3 coding DNA: TGCGCCAGCAGCCACCCTCGACAGGGGGGCGCAGATACGCAGTATTTT. Its translation is CASSHPRQGGADTQYF. This chain uses TRBV4-3 with TRBJ2-3, with TRBD1 identical over 9 bases. Germline V gives CDR1 LGHNA, CDR2 YSLEER. The length of the CDR3 is 16 residues. Trimming cost V 3 bases and J 4 bases; bases outside gene matches: 8.

This chain uses TRBV7-2 with TRBJ2-2, with D maybe TRBD1 (5 bases). V lost 6 bases and J 1 base, leaving 15 bases between the germline ends. The CDR3 runs 16 residues. Looked up from germline, CDR1 is SGHTA and CDR2 is FQGNSA. This CDR3 reads CASSPTRGQNTGELFF. The CDR3 nucleotides are TGTGCCAGCAGTCCAACCCGCGGACAGAACACCGGGGAGCTGTTTTTT. Full variable domain (outside the CDR3, taken from reference TRBV7-2 and TRBJ2-2): GAGVSQSPSNKVTEKGKDVELRCDPISGHTALYWYRQSLGQGLEFLIYFQGNSAPDKSGLPSDRFSAERTGGSVSTLTIQRTQQEDSAVYLCASSPTRGQNTGELFFGEGSRLTVL.

The V call is TRBV11-2, the J call TRBJ2-5; TRBD1 or TRBD2 may be the D gene (5 bases each). V was clipped by 4 bases and J by 10 bases, with 13 bases between them. Germline V gene lookup returns CDR1 SGHAT and CDR2 FQNNGV. The CDR3 length is 12 residues. CDR3 nucleotide sequence: TGTGCCAGCAGCTCCCTGGGGGTGAGCCAGTACTTC. Amino acid sequence: CASSSLGVSQYF.

This clonotype was detected many times. The rearrangement uses TRBV5-1 and TRBJ2-7, with D hard to call. The CDR3 runs to 13 residues. CDR1 is SGHRS, CDR2 YFSETQ, per germline. V shed 0 bases and J shed 4 bases, with 8 bases lying between them. CDR3 DNA sequence: TGCGCCAGCAGCTTGGATAACAAATACGAGCAGTACTTC. This encodes CASSLDNKYEQYF.

This clonotype was picked up a small number of times. The chain combines TRBV28 with TRBJ2-2; possible D gene TRBD1, 5 bases. Germline lookup yields CDR1 MDHEN and CDR2 SYDVKM. V lost 5 bases, J lost 0 bases, and 7 bases lay in between. The CDR3 runs to 14 residues. The CDR3 loop is CASSKGSNTGELFF. DNA of the CDR3: TGTGCCAGCAGTAAGGGGTCGAACACCGGGGAGCTGTTTTTT.

The V call is TRBV12-3 or TRBV12-4, the J call TRBJ1-1; no reliable D call. CDR3 length equals 11 residues. Trimming left V 6 bases short and J 9 bases short, with 11 bases between. Written as DNA, the CDR3 is TGTGCCAGCAGCACTACATGGAAAGCTTTCTTT. This gives the protein CASSTTWKAFF.

The genes are TRBV7-2 and TRBJ2-1; 10 positions match TRBD1. V was clipped by 5 bases and J by 7 bases; unmatched bases: 5. Germline CDR1 is SGHTA and CDR2 is FQGNSA. This CDR3 is built from 14 residues. CDR3 protein: CASSQDRGTNEQFF. The CDR3 region has the DNA TGTGCCAGCAGCCAGGACAGGGGGACGAATGAGCAGTTCTTC. Full variable domain (remainder filled in from reference TRBV7-2 and TRBJ2-1): GAGVSQSPSNKVTEKGKDVELRCDPISGHTALYWYRQSLGQGLEFLIYFQGNSAPDKSGLPSDRFSAERTGGSVSTLTIQRTQQEDSAVYLCASSQDRGTNEQFFGPGTRLTVL.

This clonotype was observed a handful of times. The J gene is TRBJ2-3, the V gene TRBV7-8, with D possibly TRBD2 on 6 matching bases. Germline loops: CDR1 SGHVS, CDR2 FQNEAQ. The CDR3 is made up of 15 amino acids. V lost 4 bases and J lost 0, with 11 bases in between. The CDR3 region is CASSYSGPSTDTQYF. The CDR3 coding sequence is TGTGCCAGCAGCTATAGCGGACCTAGCACAGATACGCAGTATTTT.